The present entry profiles one T cell receptor beta chain with its context. The gene names given are mouse names. The CDR3 is cut off 4 residues early in the read; its end comes from the germline J gene. This sample also contains other DNA sequences that code for the same CDR3. These data are taken from a study of CD8+ T cells in alopecia areata. V lost 0 bases to trimming and J lost 3 bases; unmatched junction nucleotides: 5. From germline, CDR1 is NSHNY and CDR2 SYGAGN. There are 15 residues in the CDR3. cDNA serving as the sequencing template came from extracted, reverse transcribed RNA. Some clones are missing from TCRdb's copy, which holds only in-frame ones; the method was immunoSEQ multiplex PCR. The sample shows more than 250,000 clones, none of them appearing just once. Scientists pooled cutaneous lymph node cells and sorted them on CD4, CD8alpha, NKG2D, NKG2ACE and other markers.

The chain links TRBV13-1 to TRBJ1-2, with 7 bases matching TRBD1. The specimen was CD4+ T cells sorted from a lymph node. The clonotype originates from a C3H/HeJ mouse with alopecia areata. MHC haplotype of the mouse line: H2-k. CDR3 DNA, as far as it was read: TGTGCCAGCAGTGATGCATCAGGGGGTGACTCC. Its translation is CASSDASGGDS. The full CDR3 protein is CASSDASGGDSDYTF.